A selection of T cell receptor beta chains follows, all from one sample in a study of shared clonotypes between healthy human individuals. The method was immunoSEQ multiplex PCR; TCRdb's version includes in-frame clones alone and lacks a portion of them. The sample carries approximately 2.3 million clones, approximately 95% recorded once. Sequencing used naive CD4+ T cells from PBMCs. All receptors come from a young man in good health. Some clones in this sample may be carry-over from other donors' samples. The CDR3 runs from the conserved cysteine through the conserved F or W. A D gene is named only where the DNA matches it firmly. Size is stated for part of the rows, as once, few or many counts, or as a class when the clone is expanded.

CASSATSGGGTDTQYF TGTGCCAGCAGTGCGACTAGCGGGGGGGGCACAGATACGCAGTATTTT TRBJ2-3 . 16 TRBV25-1 TRBD2
CASSVGYYEQYF TGTGCCAGCAGCGTAGGGTACTACGAGCAGTACTTC TRBJ2-7 . 12 TRBV5-4 .
CASSLGRLGAGGGTGELFF TGTGCCAGCAGCTTGGGGCGGCTAGGAGCGGGAGGGGGTACCGGGGAGCTGTTTTTT TRBJ2-2 . 19 TRBV7-2 TRBD2
CASSPTGGAGSPQHF TGTGCCAGCTCCCCTACCGGCGGGGCGGGTTCGCCCCAGCATTTT TRBJ1-5 once 15 TRBV18 .
CASSTQGPPYEQYF TGTGCCAGTAGTACGCAGGGGCCTCCCTACGAGCAGTACTTC TRBJ2-7 . 14 TRBV19 .
CASSLDPGDGETQYF TGCGCCAGCAGCTTGGATCCAGGGGATGGGGAGACCCAGTACTTC TRBJ2-5 . 15 TRBV5-1 .
CAWSHTVATNEKLFF TGTGCCTGGAGCCACACTGTTGCAACTAATGAAAAACTGTTTTTT TRBJ1-4 . 15 TRBV30 .
CASSVGDRDRVREQYF TGTGCCAGCAGCGTAGGAGACCGGGACAGGGTAAGGGAGCAGTACTTC TRBJ2-7 . 16 TRBV9 TRBD1
CASSLGSRTGANVLTF TGTGCCAGCAGCTTAGGCAGCCGCACTGGGGCCAACGTCCTGACTTTC TRBJ2-6 . 16 TRBV7-9 .
CASSRGRRDTEAFF TGTGCCAGTAGCAGGGGCCGTCGGGACACTGAAGCTTTCTTT TRBJ1-1 . 14 TRBV19 .
CASNLRTGGSDGYTF TGCGCCAGCAACCTAAGGACAGGGGGATCTGATGGCTACACCTTC TRBJ1-2 . 15 TRBV5-1 TRBD1
CASSAWDSYTNTEAFF TGTGCCAGCAGCGCCTGGGACAGCTACACCAACACTGAAGCTTTCTTT TRBJ1-1 once 16 TRBV7-6 TRBD1
CASSPGVGHEQYF TGCGCCAGCAGCCCCGGGGTAGGCCACGAGCAGTACTTC TRBJ2-7 . 13 TRBV5-1 .
CASSPTTQTGRSNQPQHF TGTGCCAGCTCACCCACGACCCAGACAGGGAGGAGCAATCAGCCCCAGCATTTT TRBJ1-5 . 18 TRBV18 TRBD1
CASSFESGAGNEQFF TGTGCCAGCAGCTTCGAAAGCGGGGCCGGCAATGAGCAGTTCTTC TRBJ2-1 . 15 TRBV5-6 TRBD2
CASSLGADEKLFF TGTGCCAGCAGCTTGGGGGCAGATGAAAAACTGTTTTTT TRBJ1-4 . 13 TRBV5-6 .
CASSADTLNEKLFF TGCGCCAGCAGCGCGGACACCCTAAATGAAAAACTGTTTTTT TRBJ1-4 once 14 TRBV5-1 .
CATTRGTDANYGYTF TGTGCCACCACGAGGGGGACTGATGCTAACTATGGCTACACCTTC TRBJ1-2 . 15 TRBV5-4 .
CASSLPRAGLHAFF TGTGCCAGCAGCTTACCACGAGCTGGTCTCCACGCTTTCTTT TRBJ1-1 . 14 TRBV7-2 .
CASSEGGRREQFF TGTGCCAGCAGTGAAGGGGGAAGAAGGGAACAGTTCTTC TRBJ2-1 once 13 TRBV25-1 .
CATAKGAYTHEQYF TGTGCCACCGCGAAGGGAGCATACACCCACGAGCAGTACTTC TRBJ2-7 . 14 TRBV27 .
CASSSNRGSYEQYF TGTGCCAGCAGCTCGAACAGGGGATCCTACGAGCAGTACTTC TRBJ2-7 . 14 TRBV7-2 TRBD1
CASSAERRETQYF TGTGCCAGCAGTGCGGAAAGGAGGGAGACCCAGTACTTC TRBJ2-5 . 13 TRBV2 .
CASSGGTPDKNIQYF TGCGCCAGCAGCGGCGGGACACCAGACAAAAACATTCAGTACTTC TRBJ2-4 . 15 TRBV5-1 .
CASSLTGTGNEKLFF TGTGCCAGCAGCCTGACCGGGACAGGGAATGAAAAACTGTTTTTT TRBJ1-4 . 15 TRBV28 TRBD1